This T cell receptor beta chain was identified during a study of memory CD4+ T cells and cytomegalovirus serostatus. This CDR3 is built from 19 residues. Trimming shortened V by 8 bases and J by 0 bases, and 23 bases separated the two germline ends. CDR1 is SNHLY and CDR2 is FYNNEI in the germline V gene. Only a few counts were recorded for this clone. Using immunoSEQ multiplex PCR, the repertoire was profiled, and TCRdb retains in-frame clones only, with some absent. The sample has tens of thousands of clones; approximately 78% are singletons. Single viable CD3+CD4+CD8-CD45RO+ cells were sorted as the memory CD4+ T cells.

This chain connects TRBV2 to TRBJ2-6; a weak D match, TRBD2 (5 bases). The sequence was obtained from an adult in good health and CMV-seronegative. Sequenced: memory CD4+ T cells from blood. CDR3 DNA: TGTGCCAGCTCCCTGCGGACTGGAACTTCCACCTCTGGGGCCAACGTCCTGACTTTC. Its protein is CASSLRTGTSTSGANVLTF.